The clone carrying this T cell receptor (beta chain) was observed a single time. Authors' analysis steps: Amplified reference gene primers provided the basis for estimating nucleated cell counts. The data were produced by immunoSEQ multiplex PCR, yet TCRdb's version contains in-frame clones alone and is incomplete. The V and J calls and clone size are taken from that table; D and trimming were inferred from the DNA. Of about 190,000 clones listed, around 90% are singletons. This sample stems from a study of blood T cell repertoires in COVID-19. About the study: From the United States, Italy and Spain came samples of acute and convalescent COVID-19. Sample material is recorded as cDNA or gDNA derived from T cells, B-cell-depleted T cells, or PBMCs.

Germline-derived CDR1 and CDR2 are LGHDT and YNNKEL (reference sequence). Trimming took off 4 bases at V and 3 bases at J, with 10 bases between the two ends. This CDR3 is 14 amino acids long. The sample taken for sequencing was peripheral blood. The TCR sequence derives from a man aged 35-49 years with acute or convalescent COVID-19. The chain links TRBV3-1 (or the pseudogene TRBV3-2) to TRBJ1-5, with D uncertain. CDR3: CASSPSGNNQPQHF. The DNA of the CDR3 is TGTGCCAGCAGCCCCTCAGGAAACAATCAGCCCCAGCATTTT.